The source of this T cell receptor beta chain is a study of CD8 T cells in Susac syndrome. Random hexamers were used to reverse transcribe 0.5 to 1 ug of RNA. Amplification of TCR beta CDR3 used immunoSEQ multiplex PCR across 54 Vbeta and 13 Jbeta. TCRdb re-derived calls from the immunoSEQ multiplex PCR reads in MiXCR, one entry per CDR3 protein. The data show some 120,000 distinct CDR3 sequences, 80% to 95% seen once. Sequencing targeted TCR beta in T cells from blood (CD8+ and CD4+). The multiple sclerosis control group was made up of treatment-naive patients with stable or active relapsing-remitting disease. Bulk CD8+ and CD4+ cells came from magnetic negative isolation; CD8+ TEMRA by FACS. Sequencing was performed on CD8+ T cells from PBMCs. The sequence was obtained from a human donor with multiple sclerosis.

CDR3 nucleotides: TGTGCCACCAGTGATAGGGACAGGGTCTTCTACACCTTC. Residues: CATSDRDRVFYTF. V gene TRBV24-1 combines with J gene TRBJ1-2; 9 bases fit TRBD1. This CDR3 is built from 13 residues. Per germline, CDR1 KGHDR and CDR2 SFDVKD. Trimming took 3 bases from V and 10 from J; bases not matched to a gene: 5.